These T cell receptor beta chains were read from a single sample in a study of Ad26.COV2.S vaccination and SARS-CoV-2 variants. The assay was immunoSEQ multiplex PCR, and TCRdb's table has in-frame clones only and misses some. The table lists around 300,000 clones, roughly 89% of them singletons, with around 5% in the top ten. Sequenced material: peripheral blood, taken in a trial of Ad26.COV2.S vaccine versus placebo. These receptors originate from a person aged 18-60 years who received the Ad26.COV2.S COVID-19 vaccine or a placebo. The CDR3 runs from the conserved cysteine through the conserved F or W. A D gene is named only where the DNA matches it firmly. Size is stated for part of the rows, as once, few or many counts, or as a class when the clone is expanded.

clone_size	d_call	v_call	j_call	cdr3_aa	cdr3_nt
-	-	TRBV5-6	TRBJ2-7	CASSLAPGAEQYF	TGTGCCAGCAGCTTGGCCCCAGGCGCCGAGCAGTACTTC
-	TRBD2	TRBV27	TRBJ2-5	CASSSGRVGTQYF	TGTGCCAGTTCTAGCGGGAGGGTCGGGACCCAGTACTTC
-	-	TRBV6-6	TRBJ1-6	CASRRDNNNSPLHF	TGTGCCAGCAGGAGGGACAACAATAATTCACCCCTCCACTTT
-	TRBD1	TRBV13	TRBJ1-1	CASSLPGQANTEAFF	TGTGCCAGCAGCTTACCCGGACAGGCCAACACTGAAGCTTTCTTT
-	-	TRBV9	TRBJ2-7	CASSVGTGASYEQYF	TGTGCCAGCAGCGTAGGAACGGGGGCCTCCTACGAGCAGTACTTC
-	-	TRBV28	TRBJ2-1	CASSLPGADEQFF	TGTGCCAGCAGTTTACCGGGGGCAGATGAGCAGTTCTTC
once	-	TRBV2	TRBJ1-4	CASSEAREKLFF	TGTGCCAGCAGTGAAGCGAGAGAAAAACTGTTTTTT
few	TRBD1	TRBV7-9	TRBJ1-5	CASGQGYQPQHF	TGTGCCAGCGGACAGGGTTATCAGCCCCAGCATTTT
-	TRBD1	TRBV7-2	TRBJ1-1	CASSFWTGGKTEAFF	TGTGCCAGCAGCTTCTGGACAGGGGGGAAAACTGAAGCTTTCTTT
-	-	TRBV20-1	TRBJ1-2	CSVPEYYGYTF	TGCAGTGTTCCAGAATACTATGGCTACACCTTC
-	-	TRBV6-5	TRBJ2-7	CASQGGYEQYF	TGTGCCAGCCAGGGGGGCTACGAGCAGTACTTC
-	-	TRBV4-3	TRBJ2-3	CASSHGESTDTQYF	TGCGCCAGCAGCCACGGGGAGAGCACAGATACGCAGTATTTT
-	-	TRBV24-1	TRBJ2-2	CATSDGRGVVGELFF	TGTGCCACCAGTGATGGCAGGGGAGTGGTCGGGGAGCTGTTTTTT
-	-	TRBV15	TRBJ2-2	CATSRRPGTVAGELFF	TGTGCCACCAGCCGAAGACCAGGGACGGTCGCCGGGGAGCTGTTTTTT
-	-	TRBV18	TRBJ1-1	CASSPLQEGTEAFF	TGTGCCAGCTCACCATTGCAGGAGGGCACTGAAGCTTTCTTT